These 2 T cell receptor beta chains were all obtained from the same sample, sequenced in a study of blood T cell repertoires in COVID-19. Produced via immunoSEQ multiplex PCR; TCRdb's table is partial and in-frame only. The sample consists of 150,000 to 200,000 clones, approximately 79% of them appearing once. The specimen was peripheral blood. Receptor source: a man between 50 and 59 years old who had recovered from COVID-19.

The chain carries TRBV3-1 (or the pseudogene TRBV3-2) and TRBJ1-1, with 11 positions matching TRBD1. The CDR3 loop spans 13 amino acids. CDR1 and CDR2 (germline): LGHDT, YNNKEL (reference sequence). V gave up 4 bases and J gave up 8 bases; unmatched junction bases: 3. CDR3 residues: CASSPGQGGEAFF. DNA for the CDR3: TGTGCCAGCAGCCCGGGACAGGGGGGAGAAGCTTTCTTT.

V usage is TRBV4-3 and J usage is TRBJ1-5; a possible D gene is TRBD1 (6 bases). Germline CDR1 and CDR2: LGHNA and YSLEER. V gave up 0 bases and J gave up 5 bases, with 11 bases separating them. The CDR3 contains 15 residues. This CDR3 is CASSQDPRGDQPQHF. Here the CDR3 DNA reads TGCGCCAGCAGCCAAGATCCCAGGGGAGATCAGCCCCAGCATTTT.